Sequencing of this TCR beta chain was carried out in a study of blood T cell repertoires in COVID-19. For the study at large: PBMCs, B-cell-depleted T cells, or T cells were the source of the cDNA or gDNA that made up the material.

Per the study methods: It was from reference gene primer amplification that nucleated cell counts were estimated. Profiled with immunoSEQ multiplex PCR; TCRdb holds only in-frame clones, not every one. The V and J calls and clone size come from that table; D and trimming were worked out from the DNA. The sample lists about 110,000 clones, 60% to 80% occurring once. This clone was found a few times. The sample was peripheral blood. The sequence derives from a human donor with acute or convalescent COVID-19. The donor label of this sample is uncertain.

CDR3 bases: TGCAGTGCGTCAGGGGGCGTAGGCTACACCTTC. This translates into CSASGGVGYTF. The gene calls are TRBV20-1 and TRBJ1-2, with 8 bases matching TRBD1. The CDR3 contains 11 residues. The V gene end was trimmed by 6 bases and the J gene end by 8 bases; junction bases not matched to a gene: 5. Germline assignment: CDR1 DFQATT and CDR2 SNEGSKA (reference sequence).